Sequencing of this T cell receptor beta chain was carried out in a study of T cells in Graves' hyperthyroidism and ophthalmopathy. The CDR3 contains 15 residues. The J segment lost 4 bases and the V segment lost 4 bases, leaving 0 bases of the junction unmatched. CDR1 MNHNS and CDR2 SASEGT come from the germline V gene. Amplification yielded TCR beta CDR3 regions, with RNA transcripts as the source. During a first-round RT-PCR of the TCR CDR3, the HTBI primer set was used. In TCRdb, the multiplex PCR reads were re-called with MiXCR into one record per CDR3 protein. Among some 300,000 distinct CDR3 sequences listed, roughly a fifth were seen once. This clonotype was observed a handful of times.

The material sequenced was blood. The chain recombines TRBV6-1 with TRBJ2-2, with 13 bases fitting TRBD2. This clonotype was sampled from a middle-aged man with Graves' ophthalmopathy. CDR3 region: CASSGTSGSTGELFF. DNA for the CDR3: TGTGCCAGCAGTGGGACTAGCGGGAGCACCGGGGAGCTGTTTTTT.